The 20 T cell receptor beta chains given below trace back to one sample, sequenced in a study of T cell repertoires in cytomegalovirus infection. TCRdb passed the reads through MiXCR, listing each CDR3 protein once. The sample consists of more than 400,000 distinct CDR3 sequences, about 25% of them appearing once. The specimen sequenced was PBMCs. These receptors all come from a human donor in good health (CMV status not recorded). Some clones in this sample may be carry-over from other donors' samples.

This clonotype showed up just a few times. Here the CDR3 reads CATSRHRDRAFSDTEAFF. Written as DNA, the CDR3 is TGTGCCACCAGCAGGCACCGGGACAGGGCTTTTTCGGACACTGAAGCTTTCTTT. The chain employs TRBV15 and TRBJ1-1; 9 nucleotides align to TRBD1. V lost 3 bases to trimming and J lost 3 bases; unmatched junction nucleotides: 14. The CDR3 totals 18 residues. Germline assignment: CDR1 LNHNV and CDR2 YYDKDF (reference sequence).

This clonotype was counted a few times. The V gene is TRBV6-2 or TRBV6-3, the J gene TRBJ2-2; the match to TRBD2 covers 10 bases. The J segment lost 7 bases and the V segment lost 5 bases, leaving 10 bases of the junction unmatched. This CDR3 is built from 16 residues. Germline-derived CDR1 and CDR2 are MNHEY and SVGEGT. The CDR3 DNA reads TGTGCCAGCAGTCACCGGCTAGCGGGAGACGGCGGGGAGCTGTTTTTT. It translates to CASSHRLAGDGGELFF.

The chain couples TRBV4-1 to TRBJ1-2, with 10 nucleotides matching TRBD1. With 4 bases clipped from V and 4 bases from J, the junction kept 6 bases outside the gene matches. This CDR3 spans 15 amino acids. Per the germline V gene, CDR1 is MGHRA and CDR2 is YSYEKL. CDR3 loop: CASSLTDRGPYGYTF. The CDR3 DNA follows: TGCGCCAGCAGCCTTACCGACAGGGGGCCCTATGGCTACACCTTC.

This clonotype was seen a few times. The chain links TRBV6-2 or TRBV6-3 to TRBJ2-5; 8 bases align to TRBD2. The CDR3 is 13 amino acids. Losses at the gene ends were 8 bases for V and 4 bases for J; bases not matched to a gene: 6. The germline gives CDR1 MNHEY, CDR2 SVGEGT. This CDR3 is CASRWTSRETQYF. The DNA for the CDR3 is TGTGCCAGCCGGTGGACTAGCCGAGAGACCCAGTACTTC.

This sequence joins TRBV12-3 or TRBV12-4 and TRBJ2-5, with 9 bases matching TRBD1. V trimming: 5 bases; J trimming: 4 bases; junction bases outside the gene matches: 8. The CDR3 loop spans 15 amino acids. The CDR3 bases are TGTGCCAGCAGTCCAACCGGGACAGGGATAGAGACCCAGTACTTC. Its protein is CASSPTGTGIETQYF.

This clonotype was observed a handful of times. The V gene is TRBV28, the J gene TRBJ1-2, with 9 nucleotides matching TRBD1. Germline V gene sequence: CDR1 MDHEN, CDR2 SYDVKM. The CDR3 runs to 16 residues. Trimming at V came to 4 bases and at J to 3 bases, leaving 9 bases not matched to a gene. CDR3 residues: CASSSQPRTGDYGYTF. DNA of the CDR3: TGTGCCAGCAGTTCTCAACCTCGGACAGGGGACTATGGCTACACCTTC.

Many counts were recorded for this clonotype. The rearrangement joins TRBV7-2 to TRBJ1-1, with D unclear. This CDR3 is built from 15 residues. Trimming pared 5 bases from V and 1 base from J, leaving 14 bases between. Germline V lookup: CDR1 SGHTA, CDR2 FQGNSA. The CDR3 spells CASSAPGRSNTEAFF. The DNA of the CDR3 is TGTGCCAGCAGCGCTCCCGGGAGGTCGAACACTGAAGCTTTCTTT.

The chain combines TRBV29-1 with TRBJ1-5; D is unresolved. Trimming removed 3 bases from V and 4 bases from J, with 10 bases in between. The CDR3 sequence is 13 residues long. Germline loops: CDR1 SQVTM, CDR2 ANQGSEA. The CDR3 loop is CSVESGENQPQHF. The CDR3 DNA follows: TGCAGCGTTGAGTCTGGGGAGAATCAGCCCCAGCATTTT.

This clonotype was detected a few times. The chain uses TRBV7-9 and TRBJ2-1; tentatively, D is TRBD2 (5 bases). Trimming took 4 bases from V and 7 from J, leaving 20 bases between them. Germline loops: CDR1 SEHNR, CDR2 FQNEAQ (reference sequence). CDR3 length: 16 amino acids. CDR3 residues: CASSWSSAGEGNEQFF. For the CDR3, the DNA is TGTGCCAGCAGCTGGTCCTCGGCAGGAGAGGGAAATGAGCAGTTCTTC.

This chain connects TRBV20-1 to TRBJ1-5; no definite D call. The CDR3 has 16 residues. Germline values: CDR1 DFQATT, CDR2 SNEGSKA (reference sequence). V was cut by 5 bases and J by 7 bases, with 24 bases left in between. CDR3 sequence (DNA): TGCAGTGCTTTGGCCCCCCGAGGAGGGATCGGGCAGCCCCAGCATTTT. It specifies CSALAPRGGIGQPQHF.

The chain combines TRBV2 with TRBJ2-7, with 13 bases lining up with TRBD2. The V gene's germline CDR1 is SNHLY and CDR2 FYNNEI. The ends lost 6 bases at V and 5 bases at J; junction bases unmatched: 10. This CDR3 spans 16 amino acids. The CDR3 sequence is CASSGTSGEYGHEQYF. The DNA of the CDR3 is TGTGCCAGCAGCGGGACTAGCGGGGAGTACGGTCACGAGCAGTACTTC.

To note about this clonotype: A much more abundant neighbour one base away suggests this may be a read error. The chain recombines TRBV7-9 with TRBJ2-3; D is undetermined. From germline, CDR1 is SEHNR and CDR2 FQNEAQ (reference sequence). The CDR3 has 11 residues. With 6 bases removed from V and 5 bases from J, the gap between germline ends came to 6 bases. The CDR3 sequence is CASSKVDTQYF. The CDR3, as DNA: TGTGCCAGCAGTAAGGTAGATACGCAGTATTTT.

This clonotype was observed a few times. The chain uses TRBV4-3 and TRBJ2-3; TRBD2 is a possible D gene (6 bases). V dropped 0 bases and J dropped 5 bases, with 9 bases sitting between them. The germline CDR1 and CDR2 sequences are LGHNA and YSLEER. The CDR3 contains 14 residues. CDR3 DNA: TGCGCCAGCAGCCAAGAGGCTAGCGAAGATACGCAGTATTTT. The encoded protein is CASSQEASEDTQYF.

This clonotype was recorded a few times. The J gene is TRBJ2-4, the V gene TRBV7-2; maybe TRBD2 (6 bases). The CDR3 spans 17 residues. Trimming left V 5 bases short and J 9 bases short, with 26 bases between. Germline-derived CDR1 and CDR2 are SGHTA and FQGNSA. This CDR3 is CASSHLAQHDPGGIQYF. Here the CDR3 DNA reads TGTGCCAGCAGCCACCTCGCTCAACACGACCCCGGGGGCATTCAGTACTTC. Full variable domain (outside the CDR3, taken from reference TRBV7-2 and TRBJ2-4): GAGVSQSPSNKVTEKGKDVELRCDPISGHTALYWYRQSLGQGLEFLIYFQGNSAPDKSGLPSDRFSAERTGGSVSTLTIQRTQQEDSAVYLCASSHLAQHDPGGIQYFGAGTRLSVL.

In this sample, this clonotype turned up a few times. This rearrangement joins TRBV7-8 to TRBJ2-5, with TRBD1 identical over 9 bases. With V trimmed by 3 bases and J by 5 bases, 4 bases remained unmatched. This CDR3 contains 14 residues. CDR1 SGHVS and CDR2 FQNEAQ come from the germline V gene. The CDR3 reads CASSLPQGAETQYF. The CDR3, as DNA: TGTGCCAGCAGCTTGCCACAGGGGGCTGAGACCCAGTACTTC.

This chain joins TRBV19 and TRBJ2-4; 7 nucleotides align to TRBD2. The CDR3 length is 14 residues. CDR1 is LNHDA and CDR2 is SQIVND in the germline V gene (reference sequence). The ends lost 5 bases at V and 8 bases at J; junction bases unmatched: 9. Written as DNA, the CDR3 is TGTGCCAGTAGTGAAGGACTAGTTCTTGACATTCAGTACTTC. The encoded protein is CASSEGLVLDIQYF.

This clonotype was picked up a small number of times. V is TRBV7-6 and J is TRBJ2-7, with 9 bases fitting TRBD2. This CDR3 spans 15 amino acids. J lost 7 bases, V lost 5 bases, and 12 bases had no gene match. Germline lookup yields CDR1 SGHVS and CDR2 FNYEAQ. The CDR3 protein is CASSERASGEGEQYF. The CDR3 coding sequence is TGTGCCAGCAGCGAGAGGGCTAGCGGGGAAGGGGAGCAGTACTTC.

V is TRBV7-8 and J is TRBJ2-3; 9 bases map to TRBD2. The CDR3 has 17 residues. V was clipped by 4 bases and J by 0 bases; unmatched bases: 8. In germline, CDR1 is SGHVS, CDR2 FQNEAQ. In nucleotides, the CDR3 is TGTGCCAGCAGCTCCCGTAAACTAGCGGGTAGCACAGATACGCAGTATTTT. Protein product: CASSSRKLAGSTDTQYF.

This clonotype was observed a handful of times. This CDR3 reads CASSPGLTPDYGYTF. The CDR3 DNA reads TGTGCCAGCAGTCCGGGGCTAACCCCTGACTATGGCTACACCTTC. The V gene is TRBV27, the J gene TRBJ1-2; tentative D call: TRBD1 (5 bases). The CDR3 is 15 residues long. CDR1 and CDR2 from the germline V gene are MNHEY and SMNVEV (reference sequence). Trimming pared 5 bases from V and 3 bases from J, leaving 16 bases between.

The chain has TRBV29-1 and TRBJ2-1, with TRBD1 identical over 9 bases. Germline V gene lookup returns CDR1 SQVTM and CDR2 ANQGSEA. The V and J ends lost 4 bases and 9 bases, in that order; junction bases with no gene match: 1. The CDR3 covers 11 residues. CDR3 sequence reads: CSVGDRVEQFF. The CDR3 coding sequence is TGCAGCGTTGGGGACAGGGTTGAGCAGTTCTTC.